One sample yielded the 31 T cell receptor beta chains listed below, sequenced in a study of blood T cells in healthy people across ages (dated by TCRdb to 2013 to 2016). The library was made by 5' RACE. A second PCR of roughly 7 to 11 cycles was performed with a sample-barcoded 5' primer and a J-beta primer mix. TCRdb reprocessing: public reads trimmed at Q25 with fastp, clones called with MiXCR, in-frame beta chains kept. Every CDR3 protein is listed once, alongside the most common genes and DNA of its rows. Within this sample are 1.8 million or so distinct CDR3 sequences, with about two fifths of them counted one time only. The ten most abundant clones make up about 21% of the sample. The sample consisted of blood. These receptors were collected from a human donor in good health.

V usage is TRBV7-2 and J usage is TRBJ1-5; no clear D. CDR1 and CDR2 from the germline V gene are SGHTA and FQGNSA. This CDR3 comprises 14 residues. Trimming shortened V by 7 bases and J by 8 bases, and 18 bases separated the two germline ends. This chain's CDR3 is CASTSRLEGKPQHF. The CDR3 DNA reads TGTGCCAGCACCTCACGGCTAGAGGGCAAGCCCCAGCATTTT.

In its sample, this clonotype was seen many times. This chain links TRBV29-1 with TRBJ2-7; D is possibly TRBD1 or TRBD2 (5 bases each). The CDR3 extends over 12 amino acids. The germline V gene has CDR1 SQVTM and CDR2 ANQGSEA. Trimming removed 7 bases at V and 3 bases at J, with 13 bases between. CDR3 nucleotides: TGCAGCGCTGCTGGGGGAAGCTACGAGCAGTACTTC. Its translation is CSAAGGSYEQYF.

The chain recombines TRBV12-3 or TRBV12-4 with TRBJ2-3, with 7 bases identical to TRBD1. The CDR3 runs to 15 residues. V lost 6 bases and J lost 3; bases outside the gene matches: 9. The CDR3 is CASSPHGGQTDTQYF. The CDR3 bases are TGTGCCAGCAGCCCCCATGGGGGACAGACAGATACGCAGTATTTT.

The V gene is TRBV29-1, the J gene TRBJ1-2; TRBD1 agrees at 7 bases. This CDR3 is built from 13 residues. Germline trimming cut 5 bases from V and 0 bases from J; bases unmatched to any gene: 3. Per the germline V gene, CDR1 is SQVTM and CDR2 is ANQGSEA. The CDR3 reads CSVTGQANYGYTF. The CDR3 DNA is TGCAGCGTTACTGGACAGGCTAACTATGGCTACACCTTC.

This clonotype was picked up a small number of times. The chain carries TRBV30 and TRBJ2-7; D not certain. The CDR3 is made up of 13 amino acids. V dropped 2 bases and J dropped 0 bases, with 8 bases sitting between them. Germline V gives CDR1 GTSNPN, CDR2 SVGIG (reference sequence). CDR3 residues: CAWSNGNSYEQYF. CDR3 DNA sequence: TGTGCCTGGAGTAACGGAAACTCCTACGAGCAGTACTTC.

This clonotype was recorded at least ten times. The chain is built from TRBV29-1 and TRBJ2-7; D perhaps matches TRBD1 (6 bases). The V end was cut by 4 bases, the J end by 1 base, with 17 bases between. The V gene's germline CDR1 is SQVTM and CDR2 ANQGSEA. The CDR3 is made up of 15 amino acids. CDR3 in amino acids: CSVVGGSLLSYEQYF. CDR3 nucleotides: TGCAGCGTTGTTGGGGGCAGCCTATTGTCCTACGAGCAGTACTTC.

The chain combines TRBV5-1 with TRBJ2-7, with 7 bases fitting TRBD1. Germline V lookup: CDR1 SGHRS, CDR2 YFSETQ. The J segment lost 3 bases and the V segment lost 2 bases, leaving 17 bases of the junction unmatched. The CDR3 consists of 18 residues. CDR3 region: CASSFTESTGQIYYEQYF. As DNA, the CDR3 is TGCGCCAGCAGCTTCACCGAGTCGACGGGACAGATTTACTACGAGCAGTACTTC.

The rearrangement joins TRBV20-1 to TRBJ2-1, with 7 bases that match TRBD1. The trim removed 4 bases at V and 4 bases at J, leaving 1 base unmatched. The CDR3 length is 12 residues. Germline CDR1 and CDR2: DFQATT and SNEGSKA (reference sequence). The CDR3, as DNA: TGCAGTGCTACGGACAGGTACAATGAGCAGTTCTTC. It specifies CSATDRYNEQFF.

The CDR3 loop is CSVDPRYSYNEQFF. As DNA, the CDR3 is TGCAGCGTAGATCCAAGATATTCCTACAATGAGCAGTTCTTC. The chain is built from TRBV29-1 and TRBJ2-1, with unresolved D. The V gene lost 6 bases and the J gene lost 1 base, with 13 bases spanning the gap. Germline-derived CDR1 and CDR2 are SQVTM and ANQGSEA. The CDR3 is made up of 14 amino acids.

In nucleotides, the CDR3 is TGTGCCAGCAACCCTGACTCAACAGATACGCAGTATTTT. Translating it yields CASNPDSTDTQYF. V gene TRBV9 combines with J gene TRBJ2-3; the D is unclear. CDR1 is SGDLS and CDR2 is YYNGEE in the germline V gene. This CDR3 region has 13 residues. Trimming left V 6 bases short and J 3 bases short, with 11 bases between.

This clonotype was seen a handful of times. The chain recombines TRBV7-2 with TRBJ2-5; the match to TRBD1 covers 10 bases. CDR3 size: 15 residues. Germline CDR1 is SGHTA and CDR2 is FQGNSA. Unmatched junction bases numbered 8, after V lost 5 bases and J lost 5 bases. The CDR3 DNA reads as TGTGCCAGCAGCCCCGGGACAGGGGTTTTGGAGACCCAGTACTTC. Protein: CASSPGTGVLETQYF.

V gene TRBV20-1 combines with J gene TRBJ1-1; a weak D match, TRBD1 (5 bases). V lost 0 bases and J lost 0, with 17 bases in between. Germline CDR1 and CDR2: DFQATT and SNEGSKA (reference sequence). The length of the CDR3 is 17 residues. CDR3 bases: TGCAGTGCTAGAGATAAGGAGGAGGGGACGATGAACACTGAAGCTTTCTTT. Residues: CSARDKEEGTMNTEAFF.

The chain combines TRBV20-1 with TRBJ2-7; 7 bases are a match to TRBD2. The CDR3 totals 15 residues. In germline, CDR1 is DFQATT, CDR2 SNEGSKA (reference sequence). V shed 6 bases and J 4 bases; nucleotides not matched to a gene: 15. CDR3 sequence reads: CSAQKGTSAIYEQYF. The CDR3, as DNA: TGCAGTGCCCAGAAAGGAACTAGCGCGATTTACGAGCAGTACTTC.

The chain joins TRBV29-1 to TRBJ2-7, with D possibly TRBD1 on 6 matching bases. The CDR3 is 15 residues long. CDR1 is SQVTM, CDR2 ANQGSEA, per germline. The V end lost 1 base, the J end lost 0 bases, and 13 bases lay between the germline ends. For the CDR3, the DNA is TGCAGCGTTGAAGTGGCAGGGGCGGCCTCCTACGAGCAGTACTTC. Its translation is CSVEVAGAASYEQYF.

This clonotype turned up a few times. This sequence joins TRBV24-1 and TRBJ2-3; possible D gene TRBD2, 6 bases. This CDR3 contains 15 residues. V was shortened by 6 bases and J by 0 bases, with 12 bases between the two germline ends. CDR1 is KGHDR, CDR2 SFDVKD, per germline. The CDR3 reads CATSLGDSSTDTQYF. CDR3 nucleotides: TGTGCCACCAGTTTGGGGGACTCTAGCACAGATACGCAGTATTTT.

The V gene is TRBV20-1, the J gene TRBJ1-2; the D gene is possibly TRBD1 (5 bases). V was trimmed by 5 bases and J by 4 bases, leaving 20 bases between them. Germline loops: CDR1 DFQATT, CDR2 SNEGSKA (reference sequence). This CDR3 is 15 amino acids long. CDR3 coding DNA: TGCAGTGCTTACGGAGAGATCCAGGGTCTCTATGGCTACACCTTC. It translates to CSAYGEIQGLYGYTF.

The V and J genes are TRBV6-2 or TRBV6-3 and TRBJ2-7, with D possibly called TRBD1 or TRBD2 (5 bases each). Germline V gene data show CDR1 as MNHEY and CDR2 as SVGEGT. CDR3 length equals 13 residues. The V gene lost 1 base and the J gene lost 5 bases, with 9 bases spanning the gap. The DNA of the CDR3 is TGTGCCAGCAGTTACTACGAGGGGAACGAGCAGTACTTC. The encoded protein is CASSYYEGNEQYF.

This clonotype was picked up a small number of times. The chain's CDR3 is CASSKGLAYNEQFF. CDR3 sequence (DNA): TGTGCCAGCAGTAAAGGACTAGCGTACAATGAGCAGTTCTTC. This chain uses TRBV6-5 with TRBJ2-1; 9 bases agree with TRBD2. Germline V gene sequence: CDR1 MNHEY, CDR2 SVGAGI. The V segment lost 5 bases and the J segment 4 bases; nucleotides outside the gene matches: 3. CDR3 length equals 14 residues.

With regard to this clonotype: This may arise from a read error, as a much more abundant clone is one base away. The chain combines TRBV6-2 or TRBV6-3 with TRBJ2-7; a possible D gene is TRBD2 (6 bases). Germline V gives CDR1 MNHEY, CDR2 SVGEGT. CDR3 size: 14 residues. DNA for the CDR3: TGTGCCGGCAGTCCCGGCGGGGTAAACTACGAGCAGTACTTC. Protein product: CAGSPGGVNYEQYF.

The rearrangement links TRBV20-1 to TRBJ1-1, with D tentatively TRBD1 (6 bases). CDR1 DFQATT and CDR2 SNEGSKA come from the germline V gene (reference sequence). The ends were cut back, 6 bases at V and 4 bases at J, with 18 bases in the middle. The CDR3 is 14 residues long. The CDR3 DNA sequence: TGCAGTGCCAGGGTAACAGGGATTGGCACTGAAGCTTTCTTT. It translates to CSARVTGIGTEAFF.

The J gene is TRBJ1-2, the V gene TRBV9; D might be TRBD1 (5 bases). Looked up from germline, CDR1 is SGDLS and CDR2 is YYNGEE. The CDR3 is 15 amino acids. Trimming took off 3 bases at V and 1 base at J, with 13 bases between the two ends. The CDR3 sequence is CASSANRIHNYGYTF. CDR3 DNA: TGTGCCAGCAGCGCGAACAGGATACATAACTATGGCTACACCTTC.

This sequence joins TRBV11-3 and TRBJ1-4, with D possibly TRBD1 on 6 matching bases. The CDR3 length is 12 residues. V lost 6 bases and J 8 bases, leaving 10 bases between the germline ends. Germline CDR1 reads SGHNT; CDR2 reads YENEEA. CDR3 sequence (DNA): TGTGCCAGCAGTTGGGACAACGAAAAACTGTTTTTT. Protein product: CASSWDNEKLFF.

The chain carries TRBV29-1 and TRBJ2-1, with 7 nucleotides matching TRBD1. V trimming: 7 bases; J trimming: 7 bases; junction bases outside the gene matches: 4. CDR3 length equals 11 residues. In germline, CDR1 is SQVTM, CDR2 ANQGSEA. The CDR3: CSGRGPNEQFF. CDR3 in DNA: TGCAGCGGTAGGGGGCCGAATGAGCAGTTCTTC.

There are a few counts of this clonotype. V and J are TRBV7-2 and TRBJ2-7, with D possibly being TRBD2 (6 bases). V lost 3 bases, J lost 2 bases, and 11 bases lay in between. Germline CDR1 SGHTA, CDR2 FQGNSA. The CDR3 loop spans 14 amino acids. CDR3: CASSFGLSTYEQYF. The CDR3 DNA is TGTGCCAGCAGCTTTGGACTAAGTACCTACGAGCAGTACTTC.

The V gene is TRBV10-3, the J gene TRBJ2-3; 8 nucleotides agree with TRBD2. Germline-derived CDR1 and CDR2 are ENHRY and SYGVKD. This CDR3 spans 18 amino acids. The ends lost 0 bases at V and 2 bases at J; junction bases unmatched: 10. For the CDR3, the DNA is TGTGCCATCAGTGAGTCGGGATGGATAGCGGGGTTCACAGATACGCAGTATTTT. Translated: CAISESGWIAGFTDTQYF.

This sequence joins TRBV29-1 and TRBJ1-1; the match to TRBD1 covers 7 bases. Germline V gene sequence: CDR1 SQVTM, CDR2 ANQGSEA. The CDR3 has 13 residues. V lost 7 bases, J lost 2 bases, and 7 bases stayed unmatched. The CDR3: CSARQGGNTEAFF. CDR3 sequence (DNA): TGCAGCGCGCGACAGGGAGGTAACACTGAAGCTTTCTTT.

This clonotype came up a few times. The chain uses TRBV7-2 and TRBJ2-1, with 8 positions matching TRBD2. This CDR3 region has 14 residues. The germline V gene has CDR1 SGHTA and CDR2 FQGNSA. V gave up 3 bases and J gave up 5 bases; unmatched junction bases: 3. CDR3 in DNA: TGTGCCAGCAGCTTCCGGGGGGGGCACAATGAGCAGTTCTTC. This gives the protein CASSFRGGHNEQFF. The variable domain in full, with the rest retrieved from reference TRBV7-2 and TRBJ2-1, is GAGVSQSPSNKVTEKGKDVELRCDPISGHTALYWYRQSLGQGLEFLIYFQGNSAPDKSGLPSDRFSAERTGGSVSTLTIQRTQQEDSAVYLCASSFRGGHNEQFFGPGTRLTVL.

The chain carries TRBV11-2 and TRBJ2-1; 8 bases are shared with TRBD2. CDR1 and CDR2 (germline): SGHAT, FQNNGV. V lost 3 bases, J lost 2 bases, and 9 bases stayed unmatched. This CDR3 has 17 residues. The CDR3 DNA is TGTGCCAGCAGCTTGGGGGCGGCGGGGGGCGCCTACAATGAGCAGTTCTTC. Translating gives CASSLGAAGGAYNEQFF.

The genes are TRBV27 and TRBJ2-3; 7 bases map to TRBD2. The length of the CDR3 is 15 residues. Trimming took 8 bases from V and 1 from J; bases not matched to a gene: 9. The germline CDR1 and CDR2 sequences are MNHEY and SMNVEV (reference sequence). CDR3 coding DNA: TGTGCCAGCGCTTCCTTTGCGGGGGGCACAGATACGCAGTATTTT. Translation: CASASFAGGTDTQYF.

Only a few counts were recorded for this clonotype. The rearrangement links TRBV7-2 to TRBJ2-3; 12 bases match TRBD2. Germline V gene data show CDR1 as SGHTA and CDR2 as FQGNSA. The V and J ends lost 2 bases and 0 bases, in that order; junction bases with no gene match: 9. CDR3 length equals 19 residues. The DNA for the CDR3 is TGTGCCAGCAGCTTAATGGCACTAGCGGGGGGTTCTAGCACAGATACGCAGTATTTT. It specifies CASSLMALAGGSSTDTQYF.

This clonotype has just one count. The chain joins TRBV12-3 or TRBV12-4 to TRBJ1-6, with no clear D. The CDR3 extends over 14 amino acids. Between the trimmed V and J ends, which lost 6 bases and 10 bases, there was a span of 16 bases. CDR3 nucleotides: TGTGCCAGCAGGGCGTCCACTTCTGGATCACCCCTCCACTTT. Protein: CASRASTSGSPLHF.